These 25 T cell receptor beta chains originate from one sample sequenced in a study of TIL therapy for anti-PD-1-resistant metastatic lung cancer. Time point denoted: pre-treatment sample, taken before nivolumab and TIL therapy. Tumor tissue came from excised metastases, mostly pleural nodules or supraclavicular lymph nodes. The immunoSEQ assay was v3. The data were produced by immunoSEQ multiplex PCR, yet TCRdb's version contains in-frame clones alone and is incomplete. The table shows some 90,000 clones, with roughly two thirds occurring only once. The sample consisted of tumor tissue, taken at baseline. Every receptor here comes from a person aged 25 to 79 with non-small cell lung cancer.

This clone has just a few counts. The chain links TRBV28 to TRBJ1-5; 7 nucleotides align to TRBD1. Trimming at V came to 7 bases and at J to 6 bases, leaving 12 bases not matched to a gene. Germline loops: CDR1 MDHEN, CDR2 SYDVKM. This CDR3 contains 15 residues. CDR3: CASKSATGLGQPQHF. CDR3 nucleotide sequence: TGTGCCAGCAAAAGTGCGACAGGGCTGGGTCAGCCCCAGCATTTT. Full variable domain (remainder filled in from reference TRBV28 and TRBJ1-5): DVKVTQSSRYLVKRTGEKVFLECVQDMDHENMFWYRQDPGLGLRLIYFSYDVKMKEKGDIPEGYSVSREKKERFSLILESASTNQTSMYLCASKSATGLGQPQHFGDGTRLSIL.

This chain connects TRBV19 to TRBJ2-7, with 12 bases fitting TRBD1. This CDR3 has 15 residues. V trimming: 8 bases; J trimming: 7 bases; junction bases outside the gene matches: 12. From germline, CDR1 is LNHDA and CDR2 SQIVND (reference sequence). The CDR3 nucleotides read TGTGCCAGTGGTACTCCGGGACAGGGGGCGGGGGAGCAGTACTTC. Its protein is CASGTPGQGAGEQYF.

The CDR3 reads CASRQGDYGYTF. The DNA for the CDR3 is TGTGCCAGTCGACAGGGGGACTATGGCTACACCTTC. This chain connects TRBV6-6 to TRBJ1-2; 9 positions match TRBD1. Germline values: CDR1 MNHNY, CDR2 SVGAGI (reference sequence). The length of the CDR3 is 12 residues. The V and J ends lost 9 bases and 3 bases, in that order; junction bases with no gene match: 2.

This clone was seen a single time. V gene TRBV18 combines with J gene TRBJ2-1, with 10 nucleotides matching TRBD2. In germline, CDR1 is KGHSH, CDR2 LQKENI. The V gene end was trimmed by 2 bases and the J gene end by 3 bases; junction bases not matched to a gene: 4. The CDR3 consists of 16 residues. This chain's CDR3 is CASSPVLAGGYNEQFF. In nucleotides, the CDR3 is TGTGCCAGCTCACCAGTCTTAGCGGGGGGCTACAATGAGCAGTTCTTC.

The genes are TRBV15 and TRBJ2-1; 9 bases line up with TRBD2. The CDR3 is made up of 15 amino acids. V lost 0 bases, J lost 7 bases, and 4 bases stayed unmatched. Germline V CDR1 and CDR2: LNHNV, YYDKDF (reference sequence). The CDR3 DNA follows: TGTGCCACCAGCAGAGATCTGGCGGGAGGGAATGAGCAGTTCTTC. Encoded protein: CATSRDLAGGNEQFF. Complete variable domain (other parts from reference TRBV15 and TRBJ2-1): DAMVIQNPRYQVTQFGKPVTLSCSQTLNHNVMYWYQQKSSQAPKLLFHYYDKDFNNEADTPDNFQSRRPNTSFCFLDIRSPGLGDTAMYLCATSRDLAGGNEQFFGPGTRLTVL.

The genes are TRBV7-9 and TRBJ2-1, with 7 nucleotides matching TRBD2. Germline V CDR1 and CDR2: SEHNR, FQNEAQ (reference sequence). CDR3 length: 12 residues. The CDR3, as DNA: TGTGCTTTGGGGGGGAGCGGGAATGAGCAGTTCTTC. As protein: CALGGSGNEQFF.

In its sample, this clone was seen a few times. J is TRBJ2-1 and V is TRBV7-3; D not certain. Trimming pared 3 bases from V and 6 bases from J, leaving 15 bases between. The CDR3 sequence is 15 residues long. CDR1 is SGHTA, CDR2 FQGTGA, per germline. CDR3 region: CASSFVVSGSNEQFF. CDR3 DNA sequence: TGTGCCAGCAGCTTTGTAGTTTCCGGGTCCAATGAGCAGTTCTTC.

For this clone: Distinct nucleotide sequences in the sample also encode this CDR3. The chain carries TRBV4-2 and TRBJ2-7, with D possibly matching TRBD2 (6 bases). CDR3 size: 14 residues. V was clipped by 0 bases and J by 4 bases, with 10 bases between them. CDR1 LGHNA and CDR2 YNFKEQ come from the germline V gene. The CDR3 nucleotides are TGTGCCAGCAGCCAAGAGAGACTAGATTACGAGCAGTACTTC. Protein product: CASSQERLDYEQYF.

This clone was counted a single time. The CDR3 spells CSAGGRGGLNTEAFF. The CDR3 DNA reads as TGCAGCGCCGGCGGCCGAGGGGGGCTGAACACTGAAGCTTTCTTT. The chain couples TRBV29-1 to TRBJ1-1, with D possibly being TRBD1 (6 bases). V was cut by 7 bases and J by 0 bases, with 18 bases left in between. This CDR3 has 15 residues. Germline V gene lookup returns CDR1 SQVTM and CDR2 ANQGSEA. Full variable domain (rest looked up from reference TRBV29-1 and TRBJ1-1): SAVISQKPSRDICQRGTSLTIQCQVDSQVTMMFWYRQQPGQSLTLIATANQGSEATYESGFVIDKFPISRPNLTFSTLTVSNMSPEDSSIYLCSAGGRGGLNTEAFFGQGTRLTVV.

The CDR3 bases are TGTGCCAGCAGCAAAGGGGACAGCGCCACCTACGAGCAGTACTTC. It yields the protein CASSKGDSATYEQYF. J is TRBJ2-7 and V is TRBV21-1; the table's D call TRBD1 went unverified against the DNA. TRBV21-1 is a pseudogene segment. The CDR3 consists of 15 residues.

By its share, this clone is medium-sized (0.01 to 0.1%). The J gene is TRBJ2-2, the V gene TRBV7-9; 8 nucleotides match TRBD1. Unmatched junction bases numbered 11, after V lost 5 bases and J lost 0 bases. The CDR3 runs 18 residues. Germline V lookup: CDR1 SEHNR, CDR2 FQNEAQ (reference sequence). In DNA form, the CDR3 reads TGTGCCAGCAGCAAAAGGGATGTGGGACAGGCGAACACCGGGGAGCTGTTTTTT. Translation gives CASSKRDVGQANTGELFF.

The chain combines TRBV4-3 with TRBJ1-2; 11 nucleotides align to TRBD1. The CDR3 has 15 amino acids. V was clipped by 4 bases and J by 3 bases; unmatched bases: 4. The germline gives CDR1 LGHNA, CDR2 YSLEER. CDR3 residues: CASSLWTGGDYGYTF. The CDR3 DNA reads TGCGCCAGCAGCCTTTGGACAGGGGGCGACTATGGCTACACCTTC.

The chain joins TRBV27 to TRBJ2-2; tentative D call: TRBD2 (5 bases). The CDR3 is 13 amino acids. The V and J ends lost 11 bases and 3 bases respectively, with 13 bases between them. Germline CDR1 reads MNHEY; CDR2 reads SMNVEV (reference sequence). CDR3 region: CASGWRDTGELFF. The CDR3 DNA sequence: TGTGCCTCGGGTTGGCGGGACACCGGGGAGCTGTTTTTT.

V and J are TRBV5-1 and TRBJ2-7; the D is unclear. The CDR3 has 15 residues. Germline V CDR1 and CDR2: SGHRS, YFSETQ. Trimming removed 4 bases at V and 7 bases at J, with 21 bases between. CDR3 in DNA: TGCGCCAGCAGCATGCCCGAAGTCCGTCCAGTTGAGCAGTACTTC. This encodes CASSMPEVRPVEQYF.

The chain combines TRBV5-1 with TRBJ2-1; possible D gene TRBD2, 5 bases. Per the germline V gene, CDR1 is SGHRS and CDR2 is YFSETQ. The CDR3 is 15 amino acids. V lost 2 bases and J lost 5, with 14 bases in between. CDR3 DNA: TGCGCCAGCAGCTTCCCACGGGGTATAAACAATGAGCAGTTCTTC. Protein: CASSFPRGINNEQFF.

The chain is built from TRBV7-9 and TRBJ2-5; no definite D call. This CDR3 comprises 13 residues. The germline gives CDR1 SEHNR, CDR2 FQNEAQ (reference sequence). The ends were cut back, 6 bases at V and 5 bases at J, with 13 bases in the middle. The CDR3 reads CASSGPPLETQYF. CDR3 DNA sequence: TGTGCCAGCAGTGGACCGCCTTTGGAGACCCAGTACTTC. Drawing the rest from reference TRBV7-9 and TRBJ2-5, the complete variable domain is DTGVSQNPRHKITKRGQNVTFRCDPISEHNRLYWYRQTLGQGPEFLTYFQNEAQLEKSRLLSDRFSAERPKGSFSTLEIQRTEQGDSAMYLCASSGPPLETQYFGPGTRLLVL.

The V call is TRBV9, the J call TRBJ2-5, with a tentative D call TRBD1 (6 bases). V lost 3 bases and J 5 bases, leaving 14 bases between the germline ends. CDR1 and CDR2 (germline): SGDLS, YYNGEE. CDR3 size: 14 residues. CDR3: CASSAQAGDETQYF. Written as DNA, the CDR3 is TGTGCCAGCAGCGCCCAAGCAGGGGACGAGACCCAGTACTTC.

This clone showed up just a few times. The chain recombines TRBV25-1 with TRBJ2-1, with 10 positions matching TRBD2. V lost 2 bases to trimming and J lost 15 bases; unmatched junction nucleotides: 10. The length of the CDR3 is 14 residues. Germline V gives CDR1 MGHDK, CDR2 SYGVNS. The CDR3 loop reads CASSEMLAGANRFF. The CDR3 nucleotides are TGTGCCAGCAGTGAAATGCTAGCGGGAGCCAATAGGTTCTTC.

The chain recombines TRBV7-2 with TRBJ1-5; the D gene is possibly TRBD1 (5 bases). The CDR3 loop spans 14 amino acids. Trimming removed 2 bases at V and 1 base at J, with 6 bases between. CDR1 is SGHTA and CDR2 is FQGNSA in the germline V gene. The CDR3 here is CASSLRGSNQPQHF. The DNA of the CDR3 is TGTGCCAGCAGCTTAAGGGGCAGCAATCAGCCCCAGCATTTT.

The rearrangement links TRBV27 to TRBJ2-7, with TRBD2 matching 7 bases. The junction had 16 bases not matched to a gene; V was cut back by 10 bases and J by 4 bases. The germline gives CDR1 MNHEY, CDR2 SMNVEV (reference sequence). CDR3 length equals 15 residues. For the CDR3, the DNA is TGTGCCACAGGAAGGACCAGCGCGGGGGAGTACGAGCAGTACTTC. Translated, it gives CATGRTSAGEYEQYF.

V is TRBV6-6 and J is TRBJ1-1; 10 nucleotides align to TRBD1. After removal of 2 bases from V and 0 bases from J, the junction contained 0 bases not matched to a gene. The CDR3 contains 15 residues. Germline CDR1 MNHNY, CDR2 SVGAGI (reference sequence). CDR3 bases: TGTGCCAGCAGTTACGGGACAGGGGTGAACACTGAAGCTTTCTTT. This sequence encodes CASSYGTGVNTEAFF.

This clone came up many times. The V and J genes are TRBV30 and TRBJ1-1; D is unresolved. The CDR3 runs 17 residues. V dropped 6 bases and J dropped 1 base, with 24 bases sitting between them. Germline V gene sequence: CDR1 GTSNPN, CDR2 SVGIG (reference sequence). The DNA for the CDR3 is TGTGCCTGTAACAGCCGCCGAGGCGGCCAGAGGAACACTGAAGCTTTCTTT. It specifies CACNSRRGGQRNTEAFF.

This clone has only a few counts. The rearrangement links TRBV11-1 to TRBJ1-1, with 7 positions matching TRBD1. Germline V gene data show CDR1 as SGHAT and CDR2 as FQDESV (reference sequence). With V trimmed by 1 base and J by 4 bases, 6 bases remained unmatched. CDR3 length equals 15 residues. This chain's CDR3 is CASSLEGTVFTEAFF. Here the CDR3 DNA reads TGTGCCAGCAGCTTAGAAGGGACAGTATTCACTGAAGCTTTCTTT.

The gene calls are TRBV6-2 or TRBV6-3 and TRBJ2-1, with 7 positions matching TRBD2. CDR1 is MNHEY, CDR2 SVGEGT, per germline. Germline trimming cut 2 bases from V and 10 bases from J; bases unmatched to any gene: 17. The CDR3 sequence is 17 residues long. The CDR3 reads CASSYHLAGRAFQEQFF. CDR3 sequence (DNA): TGTGCCAGCAGTTACCACCTAGCTGGGAGGGCCTTTCAGGAGCAGTTCTTC.

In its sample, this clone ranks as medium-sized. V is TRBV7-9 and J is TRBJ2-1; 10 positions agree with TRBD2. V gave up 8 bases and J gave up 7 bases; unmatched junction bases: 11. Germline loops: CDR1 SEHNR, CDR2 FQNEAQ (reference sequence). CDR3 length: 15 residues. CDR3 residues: CASGGLAGEGNEQFF. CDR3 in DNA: TGTGCCAGCGGGGGTCTAGCGGGAGAAGGGAATGAGCAGTTCTTC.